This T cell receptor (beta chain) was identified during a study of human T cells and chemical hapten exposure. Noted time point: patch test 2, 6 weeks after DPC sensitization. Treatment given: therapeutic diphenylcyclopropenone sensitization with weekly scalp DPC. Alopecia patients between 18 and 70 years old and suitable for DPC were used as donors. TCRdb passed the RACE reads through MiXCR, listing each CDR3 protein once. The sample holds around 69,000 distinct CDR3 sequences, 8.5% to 9% seen once. Germline V lookup: CDR1 SGHRS, CDR2 YFSETQ. Trimming removed 5 bases from V and 1 base from J, with 6 bases in between. This CDR3 has 12 amino acids.

This clonotype was obtained from a woman in her forties or fifties with alopecia areata. Some clones in this sample may be carry-over from other donors' samples. Sequenced material: whole blood, taken in connection with sensitization to the hapten diphenylcyclopropenone (DPC). This rearrangement joins TRBV5-1 to TRBJ1-1; D remains ambiguous. The CDR3 region has the DNA TGCGCCAGCAGGGGATCGAACACTGAAGCTTTCTTT. Its translation: CASRGSNTEAFF.